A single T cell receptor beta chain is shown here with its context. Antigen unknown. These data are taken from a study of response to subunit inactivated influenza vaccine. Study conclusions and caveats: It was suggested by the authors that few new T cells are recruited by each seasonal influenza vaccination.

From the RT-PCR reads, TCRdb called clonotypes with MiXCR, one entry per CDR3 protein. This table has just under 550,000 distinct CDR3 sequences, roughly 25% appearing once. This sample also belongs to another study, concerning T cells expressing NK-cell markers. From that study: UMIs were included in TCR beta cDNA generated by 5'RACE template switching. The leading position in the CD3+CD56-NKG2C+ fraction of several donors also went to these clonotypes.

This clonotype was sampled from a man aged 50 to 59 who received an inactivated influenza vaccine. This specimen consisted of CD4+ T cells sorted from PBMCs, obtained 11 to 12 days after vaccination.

CDR3 nucleotides: TGTGCCACGACGGCACAAGAGACCCAGTACTTC. Encoded protein: CATTAQETQYF. V and J are TRBV12-3 or TRBV12-4 and TRBJ2-5, with no clear D. CDR3 length: 11 residues. Trimming pared 10 bases from V and 2 bases from J, leaving 8 bases between.